Below, 5 T cell receptor beta chains from the same sample are listed, as sequenced in a study of T cell clones after liver transplantation. Measured with immunoSEQ multiplex PCR; TCRdb has only the in-frame clones, and not every one. Of over 60,000 clones listed, approximately 80% are singletons. The source was CD4+ T cells from blood, collected before liver transplant. Receptor source: a human donor who received a liver transplant.

A single count supports this clone. The chain is built from TRBV28 and TRBJ1-3; D unresolved. V shed 5 bases and J shed 1 base, with 12 bases lying between them. The CDR3 extends over 15 amino acids. Germline V gives CDR1 MDHEN, CDR2 SYDVKM. CDR3 coding DNA: TGTGCCAGCAGTGCGCAATGGACTTCTGGAAACACCATATATTTT. Translated, it gives CASSAQWTSGNTIYF.

CDR3 in DNA: TGTGCCAGCAGCTTGACAGTAAATACTGAAGCTTTCTTT. Residues: CASSLTVNTEAFF. This chain uses TRBV11-3 with TRBJ1-1; a possible D gene is TRBD1 (5 bases). This CDR3 is built from 13 residues. Trimming took 3 bases from V and 5 from J, leaving 10 bases between them. CDR1 is SGHNT and CDR2 is YENEEA in the germline V gene.

The genes are TRBV7-3 and TRBJ2-7; D call uncertain. CDR3 length: 13 residues. From germline, CDR1 is SGHTA and CDR2 FQGTGA. The V end lost 5 bases, the J end lost 5 bases, and 13 bases lay between the germline ends. CDR3 sequence reads: CASSPFVVDEQYF. CDR3 in DNA: TGTGCCAGCAGCCCATTTGTGGTGGACGAGCAGTACTTC.

In its sample, this clone was seen once. The chain is built from TRBV19 and TRBJ2-3; no firm D call. CDR1 is LNHDA and CDR2 is SQIVND in the germline V gene (reference sequence). The V end was cut by 1 base, the J end by 6 bases, with 2 bases between. The CDR3 is 11 amino acids. The CDR3 DNA reads TGTGCCAGTAGTATAGGGGATACGCAGTATTTT. Its protein is CASSIGDTQYF. The entire variable domain, with the rest obtained from reference TRBV19 and TRBJ2-3, is as follows: DGGITQSPKYLFRKEGQNVTLSCEQNLNHDAMYWYRQDPGQGLRLIYYSQIVNDFQKGDIAEGYSVSREKKESFPLTVTSAQKNPTAFYLCASSIGDTQYFGPGTRLTVL.

The chain employs TRBV4-1 and TRBJ1-5; D gene uncertain. V was trimmed by 0 bases and J by 1 base, leaving 7 bases between them. The germline CDR1 and CDR2 sequences are MGHRA and YSYEKL. This CDR3 is 15 amino acids long. CDR3 sequence (DNA): TGCGCCAGCAGCCAAGAAGGTTCGAGCAATCAGCCCCAGCATTTT. Translating it yields CASSQEGSSNQPQHF.